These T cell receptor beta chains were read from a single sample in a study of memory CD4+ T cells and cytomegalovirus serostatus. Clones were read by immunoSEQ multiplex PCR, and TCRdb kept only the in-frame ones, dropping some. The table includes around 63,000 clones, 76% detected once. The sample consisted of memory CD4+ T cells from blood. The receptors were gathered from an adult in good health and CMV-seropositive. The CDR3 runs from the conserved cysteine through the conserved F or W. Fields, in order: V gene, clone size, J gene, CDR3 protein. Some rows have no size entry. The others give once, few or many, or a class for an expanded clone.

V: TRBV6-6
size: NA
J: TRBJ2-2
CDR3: CASRDTGELFF

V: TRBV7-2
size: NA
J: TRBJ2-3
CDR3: CASSSPGGTDTQYF

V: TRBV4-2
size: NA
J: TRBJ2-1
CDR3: CASSPLGSSYNEQFF

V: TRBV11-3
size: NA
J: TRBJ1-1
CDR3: CASSLRHGENTEAFF

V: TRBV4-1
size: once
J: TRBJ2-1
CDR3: CASSQVSRTSGKRSPYNEQFF

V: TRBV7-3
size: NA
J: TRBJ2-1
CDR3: CASSRGGIYNEQFF

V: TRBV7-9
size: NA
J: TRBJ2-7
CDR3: CASSPTGGEQYF

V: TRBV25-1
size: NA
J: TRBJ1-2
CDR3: CASSEKWEGGYTF

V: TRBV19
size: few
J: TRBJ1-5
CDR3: CASSIGFRDRATQPQHF

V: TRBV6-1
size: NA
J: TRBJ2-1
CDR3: CASRIPGQDEQFF

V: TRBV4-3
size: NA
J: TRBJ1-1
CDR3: CASSQDRASNTEAFF

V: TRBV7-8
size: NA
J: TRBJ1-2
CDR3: CASTPSGGWGYTF

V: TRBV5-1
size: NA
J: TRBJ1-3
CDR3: CASSFGGTGNTIYF

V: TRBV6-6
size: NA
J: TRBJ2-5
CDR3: CASSRTSGGGETQYF

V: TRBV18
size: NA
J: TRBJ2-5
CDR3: CASSPGRSQETQYF

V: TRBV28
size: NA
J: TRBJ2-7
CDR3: CASSFYSRRGSYEQYF

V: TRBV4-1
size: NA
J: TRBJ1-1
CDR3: CASSQEEQSMNTEAFF

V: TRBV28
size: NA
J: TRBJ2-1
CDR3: CASYTPQRGVPRQFF

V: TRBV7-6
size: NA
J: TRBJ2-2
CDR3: CASSLAVAGGPGELFF

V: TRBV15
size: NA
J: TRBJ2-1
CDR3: CATRRAGPYNEQFF

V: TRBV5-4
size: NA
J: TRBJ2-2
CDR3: CASSSALTGIDTGELFF

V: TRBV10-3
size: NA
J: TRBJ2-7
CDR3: CAISEGTPSEQYF

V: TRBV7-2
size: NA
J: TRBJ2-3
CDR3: CASSKDRISSTDTQYF

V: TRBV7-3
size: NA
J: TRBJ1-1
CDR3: CASSLIRWTGGALDTEAFF

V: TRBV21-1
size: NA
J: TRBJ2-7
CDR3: CASSRLSSGSYEQYF

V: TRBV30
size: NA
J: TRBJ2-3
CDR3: CAWSIGSRTDTQYF

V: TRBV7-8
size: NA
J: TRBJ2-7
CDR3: CASSFRPGGSSYEQYF

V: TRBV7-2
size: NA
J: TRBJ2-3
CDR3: CASSSRVAGAGDTQYF

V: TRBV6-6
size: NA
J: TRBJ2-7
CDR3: CASSSPGGSKYEQYF

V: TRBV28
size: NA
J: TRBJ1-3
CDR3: CASSFDGVSGNTIYF

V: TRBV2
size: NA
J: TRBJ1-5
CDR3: CASRPTGRNQPQHF

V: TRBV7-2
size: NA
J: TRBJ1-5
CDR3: CASSYRFNQPQHF

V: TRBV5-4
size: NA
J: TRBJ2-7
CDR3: CASSAFGLAGEQYF

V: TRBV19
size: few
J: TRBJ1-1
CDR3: CASSSGQGQVGEAFF

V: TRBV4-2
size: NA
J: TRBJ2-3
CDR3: CASSQDSGTSGGADTQYF

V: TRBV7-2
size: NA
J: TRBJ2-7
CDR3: CASTEQGYEQYF

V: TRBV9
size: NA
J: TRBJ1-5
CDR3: CASSVVTWSNQPQHF

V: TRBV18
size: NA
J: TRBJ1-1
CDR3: CASSPSRDRGRGRTEAFF

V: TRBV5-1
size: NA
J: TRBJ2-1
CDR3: CASSLGQGTDEQFF

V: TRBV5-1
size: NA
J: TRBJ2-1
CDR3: CASSFTGTSGGDEQFF

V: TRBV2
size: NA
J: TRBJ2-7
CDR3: CASSESRTGISYEQYF

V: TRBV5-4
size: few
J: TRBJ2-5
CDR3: CASSFAGTRRETQYF

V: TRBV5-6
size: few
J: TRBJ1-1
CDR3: CASSSIQVRTEAFF

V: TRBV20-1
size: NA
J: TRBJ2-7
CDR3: CSARASHEQYF

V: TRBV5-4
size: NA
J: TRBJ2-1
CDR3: CASSVGGPHNEQFF

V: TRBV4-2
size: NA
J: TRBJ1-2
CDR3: CASSQDSQSPYGYTF

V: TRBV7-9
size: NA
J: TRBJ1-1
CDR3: CASSFDRDEAFF

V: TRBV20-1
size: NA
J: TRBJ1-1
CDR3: CSAHGYTEAFF

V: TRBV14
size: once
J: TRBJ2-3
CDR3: CASSVQGTDTQYF

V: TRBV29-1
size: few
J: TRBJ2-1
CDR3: CSVEVGTSGGNEQFF

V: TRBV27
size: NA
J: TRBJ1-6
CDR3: CASSNTDRGYNSPLHF

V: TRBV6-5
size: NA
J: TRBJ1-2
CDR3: CASSYSLVSYGYTF